This is a list of T cell receptor beta chains from one sample in a study of T cell responses to AZD1222 COVID-19 vaccine. The repertoire was sequenced with immunoSEQ multiplex PCR; TCRdb's copy has only in-frame clones and lacks some. The sample lists some 200,000 clones, roughly 92% occurring once. The sample in question was peripheral blood, obtained on day 0 of AZD1222 vaccination. All receptors derive from an adult in good health. Each CDR3 is given with its conserved first and last residue. A D gene is named only where the DNA matches it firmly. Only some rows state a clone size, as once, few, many or a class for expanded clones.

V gene	clone size	D gene	J gene	CDR3 DNA	CDR3 protein
TRBV30	NA	NA	TRBJ1-2	TGTGCCTGGAGGGGGGGCGGCCTCGGGCAGGGACTTGCCCCTAACTATGGCTACACCTTC	CAWRGGGLGQGLAPNYGYTF
TRBV28	NA	TRBD1	TRBJ1-3	TGTGCCAGCAGTTTTAGGGGGACAGGGACAGGAAACACCATATATTTT	CASSFRGTGTGNTIYF
TRBV5-6	NA	NA	TRBJ1-2	TGTGCCAGCATCGCCCCAGAGGGTATTAACTATGGCTACACCTTC	CASIAPEGINYGYTF
TRBV5-4	NA	NA	TRBJ2-3	TGTGCCAGCAGTCCGGGGCGATACGGGGATACGCAGTATTTT	CASSPGRYGDTQYF
TRBV14	NA	NA	TRBJ1-6	TGTGCCAGCAGCCAAGTAAATATGGAGATCTCCTATAATTCACCCCTCCACTTT	CASSQVNMEISYNSPLHF
TRBV7-9	NA	NA	TRBJ1-4	TGTGCCAGCAGCAAGCCGATCGACAGCAATGAAAAACTGTTTTTT	CASSKPIDSNEKLFF
TRBV27	NA	TRBD1	TRBJ1-5	TGTGCCAGCAGTTTCCAGGGGGGCGGCAATCAGCCCCAGCATTTT	CASSFQGGGNQPQHF
TRBV28	NA	TRBD1	TRBJ2-1	TGTGCCAGCAGTCCGGGACAGGGGTACAATGAGCAGTTCTTC	CASSPGQGYNEQFF
TRBV19	NA	NA	TRBJ2-1	TGTGCCAGTAGTCTAGCGTACTCCTACAATGAGCAGTTCTTC	CASSLAYSYNEQFF
TRBV7-2	NA	NA	TRBJ2-4	TGTGCCAGCAGCTTAGGTTCTGCGGAAAACATTCAGTACTTC	CASSLGSAENIQYF
TRBV28	NA	TRBD1	TRBJ1-2	TGTGCCAGCAGCCCGATCCAGGGGGCCGGTGGCTACACCTTC	CASSPIQGAGGYTF
TRBV7-9	once	TRBD2	TRBJ2-1	TGTGCCAGCAGCTTACGACGGACTAGCGGGACCGACAATGAGCAGTTCTTC	CASSLRRTSGTDNEQFF
TRBV7-9	NA	TRBD1	TRBJ1-2	TGTGCCAGCAGTCACCTCGGGACAGGATATGGCTACACCTTC	CASSHLGTGYGYTF
TRBV6-5	NA	NA	TRBJ2-3	TGTGCCAGCAGTTCCTTAGCGGGCACAGATACGCAGTATTTT	CASSSLAGTDTQYF
TRBV4-3	NA	NA	TRBJ1-1	TGCGCCAGCAGCCAAGATCGGACACCGAACACTGAAGCTTTCTTT	CASSQDRTPNTEAFF
TRBV7-2	NA	TRBD1	TRBJ2-1	TGTGCCAGCAGCTTAGGAACCGGGACAGGCGACTACAATGAGCAGTTCTTC	CASSLGTGTGDYNEQFF
TRBV2	NA	NA	TRBJ1-5	TGTGCCAGCAGTGAAGCGCGGGGGAAGGAGGGGATTCAGCCCCAGCATTTT	CASSEARGKEGIQPQHF
TRBV5-1	NA	NA	TRBJ2-1	TGCGCCAGCAGCTTGGCTGGTAATGAGCAGTTCTTC	CASSLAGNEQFF
TRBV5-4	NA	TRBD1	TRBJ1-2	TGTGCCAACTCAGACAGGGAGGGAAATGGCTACACCTTC	CANSDREGNGYTF
TRBV30	NA	NA	TRBJ2-4	TGTGCCTGCATACTAGCCAAAAACATTCAGTACTTC	CACILAKNIQYF
TRBV5-4	NA	NA	TRBJ2-7	TGTGCCAGCAGCTTCCCGGGGCGCTTCTACGAGCAGTACTTC	CASSFPGRFYEQYF
TRBV3-1/TRBV3-2	NA	NA	TRBJ1-6	TGTGCCAGCAGCCTTCGGGAGAGAGGGCCCCATAATTCACCCCTCCACTTT	CASSLRERGPHNSPLHF
TRBV4-1	NA	NA	TRBJ2-2	TGCGCCAGCAGCCAAGCCAGCAGATACACCGGGGAGCTGTTTTTT	CASSQASRYTGELFF
TRBV3-1/TRBV3-2	NA	NA	TRBJ1-1	TGTGCCAGCAGCCAATCTCCGTTTTTGAACACTGAAGCTTTCTTT	CASSQSPFLNTEAFF
TRBV5-4	NA	NA	TRBJ1-2	TGTGCCAGCAGCTTGGCGAGCAGGGAGGCCTATGGCTACACCTTC	CASSLASREAYGYTF
TRBV23-1	NA	NA	TRBJ2-7	TGCGCCAGCAGTCCGTCCTACGGGACGGCCTCCTACGAGCAGTACTTC	CASSPSYGTASYEQYF
TRBV24-1	NA	NA	TRBJ2-3	TGTGCCACCAGTCTAAGCGGAACTAGCACAGATACGCAGTATTTT	CATSLSGTSTDTQYF
TRBV6-5	once	NA	TRBJ1-1	TGTGCCTCCCCGGGGCCGAACACTGAAGCTTTCTTT	CASPGPNTEAFF
TRBV18	NA	TRBD2	TRBJ2-4	TGTGCCAGCTCACCCAGGCGGGAGTCTGCAAACATTCAGTACTTC	CASSPRRESANIQYF
TRBV5-1	NA	NA	TRBJ1-2	TGCGCCAGCAGCTTGGAGAGGGGGAACTATGGCTACACCTTC	CASSLERGNYGYTF
TRBV5-6	NA	NA	TRBJ1-1	TGTGCCAGCAGCTTGGGATTTGGGACTGAAGCTTTCTTT	CASSLGFGTEAFF
TRBV18	NA	NA	TRBJ1-3	TGTGCCAGCTCACCCCAAGGGGGGGACACCATATATTTT	CASSPQGGDTIYF
TRBV11-3	NA	TRBD1	TRBJ2-2	TGTGCCAGCAGCTCGGGACAGGGAAACACCGGGGAGCTGTTTTTT	CASSSGQGNTGELFF
TRBV15	NA	TRBD1	TRBJ2-1	TGTGCCACCAGCACTGGGACAGGGTGGAATGAGCAGTTCTTC	CATSTGTGWNEQFF
TRBV6-1	NA	TRBD2	TRBJ2-1	TGTGCCAGCAGTGAAGTGGCTAGCGGGAGCAATGAGCAGTTCTTC	CASSEVASGSNEQFF
TRBV24-1	NA	TRBD2	TRBJ2-2	TGTGCCACCAGTGAAACCCCGGGGCGGGAGCGGAACACCGGGGAGCTGTTTTTT	CATSETPGRERNTGELFF
TRBV27	NA	NA	TRBJ1-4	TGTGCCAGCAGCCACGTTACACTACAGGGACGATATCCGGGTGGAGAAAAACTGTTTTTT	CASSHVTLQGRYPGGEKLFF
TRBV5-1	NA	NA	TRBJ2-4	TGCGCCAGCAGCTCAGACAGCCGTAACGGGTACATTCAGTACTTC	CASSSDSRNGYIQYF
TRBV5-1	NA	TRBD1	TRBJ2-7	TGCGCCAGCAGCCCCGGACAGGGAAGGAGCTCCTACGAGCAGTACTTC	CASSPGQGRSSYEQYF
TRBV19	NA	TRBD1	TRBJ1-4	TGTGCCAGTAGTTCAGACTGGGACAGGGGACTTTCAACTAATGAAAAACTGTTTTTT	CASSSDWDRGLSTNEKLFF